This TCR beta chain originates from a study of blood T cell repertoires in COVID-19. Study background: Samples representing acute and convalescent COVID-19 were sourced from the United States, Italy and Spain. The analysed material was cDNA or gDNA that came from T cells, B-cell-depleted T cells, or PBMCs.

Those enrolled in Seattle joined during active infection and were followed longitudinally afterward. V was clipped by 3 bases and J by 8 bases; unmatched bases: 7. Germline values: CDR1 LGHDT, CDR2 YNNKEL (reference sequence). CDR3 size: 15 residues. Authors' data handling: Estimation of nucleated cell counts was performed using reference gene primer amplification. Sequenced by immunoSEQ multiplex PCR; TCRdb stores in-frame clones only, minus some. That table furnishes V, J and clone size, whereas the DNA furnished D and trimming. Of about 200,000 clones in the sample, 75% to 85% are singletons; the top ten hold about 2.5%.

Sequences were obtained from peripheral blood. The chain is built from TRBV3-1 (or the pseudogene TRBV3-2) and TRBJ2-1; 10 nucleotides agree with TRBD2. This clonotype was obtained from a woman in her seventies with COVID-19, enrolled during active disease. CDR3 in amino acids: CASSHSGGASYEQFF. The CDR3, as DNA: TGTGCCAGCAGCCACAGCGGGGGGGCGTCTTATGAGCAGTTCTTC.